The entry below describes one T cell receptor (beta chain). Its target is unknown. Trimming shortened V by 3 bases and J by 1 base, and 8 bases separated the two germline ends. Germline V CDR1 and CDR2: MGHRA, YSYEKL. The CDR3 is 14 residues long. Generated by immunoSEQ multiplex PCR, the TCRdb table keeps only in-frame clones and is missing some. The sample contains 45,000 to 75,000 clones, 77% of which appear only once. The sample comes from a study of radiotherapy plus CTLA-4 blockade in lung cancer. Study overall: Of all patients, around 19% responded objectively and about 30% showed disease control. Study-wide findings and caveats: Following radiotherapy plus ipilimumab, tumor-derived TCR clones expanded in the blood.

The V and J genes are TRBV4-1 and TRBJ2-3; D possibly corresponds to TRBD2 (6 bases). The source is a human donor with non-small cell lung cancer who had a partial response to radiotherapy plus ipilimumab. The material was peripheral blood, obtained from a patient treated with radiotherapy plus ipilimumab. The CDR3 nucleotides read TGCGCCAGCAGCCAGGGACTGGGCACAGATACGCAGTATTTT. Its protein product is CASSQGLGTDTQYF.